Included here is one T cell receptor (beta chain) sequence, with context. Its antigen target is currently unknown. Base qualities were left out, and no much larger clone turns up one base away. For sequencing of the TCRbeta CDR3 region, genomic DNA was extracted from the sorted cells. The immunoSEQ Assay was used for sequencing of TCRbeta CDR3 regions. The immuneACCESS repertoire file appears here via TCRdb, limited to in-frame rearrangements. These files lack a portion of the clones; in checked studies, under half of the deficit traces to unresolved V genes, and the cause of the others is not known. The table for this sample lists 90,000 to 130,000 clones; around 93% of them were counted only once. The leading ten clones occupy over 0.6% of the sample. The trial excluded patients who had a history of autoimmune disease or who were on systemic immunosuppression. Peripheral blood for TCR sequencing was collected from all dose cohorts at baseline, on cycle 4 day 1, and on cycle 7 day 1. The samples were taken from a phase I, first-in-human, multicenter, open-label dose-escalation trial of ivuxolimab. Adults with locally advanced or metastatic head and neck squamous cell, hepatocellular, melanoma or renal cell carcinoma were enrolled in the trial. Before TCR sequencing, CD4+ and CD8+ T cells were separately sorted from peripheral blood.

The data belong to a study of OX40 agonist ivuxolimab in advanced cancers. Regarding the research as a whole: Ivuxolimab was an agonistic, fully human IgG2 monoclonal antibody directed against OX40 (CD134), a costimulatory receptor. In the dose-escalation cohort, 82.7% of patients were male, and the mean age was approximately 60 years, with a range of about 23 to 80. Three dose-escalation patients achieved partial responses, one with hepatocellular carcinoma and two with cutaneous melanoma. The purpose of peripheral TCRbeta sequencing was to test whether ivuxolimab changed TCR sequence diversity and led to clonal T-cell expansion. Intravenous ivuxolimab was administered to patients every 2 weeks at six dose levels: 0.01, 0.1, 0.3, 1.5, 3 and 10 mg/kg. Patients were allowed to have had prior anti-PD-1, anti-PD-L1 or anti-CTLA-4 therapy, and around 40% of the dose-escalation patients had previously received checkpoint inhibitors. Of the approximately 54 patients in dose escalation, 19 had hepatocellular carcinoma, some 15 had melanoma, 9 had renal cell carcinoma and 9 had head and neck cancer. The paper describes the monotherapy dose-escalation part (N of about 47 patients) of the phase I trial of ivuxolimab.

What the work shows at the level of the full study, not this receptor alone: Partial responders in the 0.1-3.0 mg/kg groups had among the lowest normalized peripheral clonal expansion, especially among CD8+ T cells. Antigen specificity was not determined for the clonally expanded peripheral T cells. At doses of 0.1 to 3.0 mg/kg, clonal expansion of both CD4+ and CD8+ T cells in blood was seen between baseline and week 6. After ivuxolimab, more expanded clones were found on average in CD8+ T cells than in CD4+ T cells. Low levels of normalized T-cell clonal expansion were also shown by some nonresponding patients.

The clonotype originates from an adult with an advanced solid tumor such as melanoma, head and neck, liver or kidney cancer. The material sequenced was CD4+ or CD8+ T cells sorted from blood, taken in a trial of the OX40 agonist ivuxolimab.

The CDR3 reads CAWSVLAGEAGELFF. The DNA sequence reads TGTGCCTGGAGTGTACTAGCGGGAGAGGCCGGGGAGCTGTTTTTT. Rearrangement joined TRBV30 to TRBJ2-2, with 11 bases matching TRBD2. Counted from cysteine to phenylalanine, this CDR3 has 15 amino acids. This entry keeps only the CDR3 DNA: 45 bases, framed from base 1. After removal of 0 bases from V and 6 bases from J, the junction retains 3 bases not matched to a gene. Reading the germline V gene (reference sequence) gives CDR1 GTSNPN and CDR2 SVGIG.